This is a list of T cell receptor beta chains from one sample in a study of blood T cells in healthy people across ages. TCRdb passed the 5' RACE reads through MiXCR, listing each CDR3 protein once. The table shows around 1,900,000 distinct CDR3 sequences, with roughly two fifths occurring only once. The sample comprised blood. The source is a human donor in good health. The CDR3 runs from the conserved cysteine through the conserved F or W.

>TRBV10-3|TRBJ2-4
CAIREAGAVGNIQYF
>TRBV7-9|TRBJ2-1
CYSQSSYNEQFF
>TRBV15|TRBJ2-7
CATRGPEMPLVVPGRGEQYF
>TRBV20-1|TRBJ2-3
CSAETSGGQTQYF
>TRBV11-1|TRBJ2-2
CASSLRQANTGERFF
>TRBV30|TRBJ1-1
CAWGELRETEAFF
>TRBV7-2|TRBJ2-7
CTSSLARFYEQYF
>TRBV30|TRBJ2-3
CAWSPHYDRTDTQYF
>TRBV7-2|TRBJ2-7
CASSPGKSQGYEQYF
>TRBV7-3|TRBJ1-2
CASSLRWGRWSYGYTF
>TRBV5-5|TRBJ1-2
CASSLKGDGYTF
>TRBV4-1|TRBJ2-1
CASSQDGRVFSSYNEQFF
>TRBV7-9|TRBJ1-2
CASSLGPGTGLRHDGYTF
>TRBV7-2|TRBJ2-1
CASSLVIGFGGEQFF
>TRBV7-2|TRBJ2-7
CASSLEVAGSSYEQYF
>TRBV15|TRBJ1-5
CATSALFSNQPQHF
>TRBV24-1|TRBJ1-5
CATSDANQPQHF
>TRBV7-9|TRBJ1-2
CASSLIGGQTPNYGYTF
>TRBV7-2|TRBJ2-3
CASSLRGGNTQYF
>TRBV15|TRBJ2-1
CATSRDRGSGDEQFF
>TRBV20-1|TRBJ2-5
CSARDYRQETQYF
>TRBV7-2|TRBJ2-3
CASSLRGAGGPVDTQYF
>TRBV20-1|TRBJ2-5
CSARPGWDRVGETQYF
>TRBV2|NA
CASSIDRAISYEQYF
>TRBV9|TRBJ2-5
CASSAGGQETQYF
>TRBV20-1|TRBJ1-2
CSAKEDRYGYTF
>TRBV9|TRBJ1-6
CASSAQYGTNSPLHF
>TRBV28|TRBJ2-3
CASSPRLGVGTDTQYF
>TRBV12-3/TRBV12-4|TRBJ2-1
CASSFPRGGIYNEQFF
>TRBV5-1|TRBJ2-5
CASSLAKLEETQYF
>TRBV7-2|TRBJ2-5
CASSQARLEETQYF
>TRBV6-5|TRBJ2-7
CASSLSRDRGVYEQYF
>TRBV20-1|NA
CSADRHNSAEQYF
>TRBV9|TRBJ1-1
CASSVVTGHPEAFF
>TRBV7-2|TRBJ2-7
CASSLGGGGAPHEQYF
>TRBV7-2|TRBJ2-5
CASTRLPAETQYF